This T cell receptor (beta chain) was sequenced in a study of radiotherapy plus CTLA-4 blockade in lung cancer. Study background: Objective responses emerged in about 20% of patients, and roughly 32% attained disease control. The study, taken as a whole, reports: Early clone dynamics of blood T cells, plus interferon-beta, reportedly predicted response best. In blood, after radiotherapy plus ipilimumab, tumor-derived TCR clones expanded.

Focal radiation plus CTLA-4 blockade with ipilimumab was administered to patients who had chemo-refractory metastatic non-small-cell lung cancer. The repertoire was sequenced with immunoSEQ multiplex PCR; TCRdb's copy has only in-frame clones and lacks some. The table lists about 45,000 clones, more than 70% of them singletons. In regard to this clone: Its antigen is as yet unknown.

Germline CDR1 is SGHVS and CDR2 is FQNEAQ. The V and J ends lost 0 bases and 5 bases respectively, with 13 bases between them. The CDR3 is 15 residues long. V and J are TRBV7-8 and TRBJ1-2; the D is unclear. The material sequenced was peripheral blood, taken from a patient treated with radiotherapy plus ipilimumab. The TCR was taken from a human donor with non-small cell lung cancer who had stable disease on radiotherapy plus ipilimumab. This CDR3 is CASSLAGSPGYGYTF. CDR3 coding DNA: TGTGCCAGCAGCTTAGCGGGCTCCCCGGGGTATGGCTACACCTTC.